The present T cell receptor beta chain was sequenced within a study of a mutant IDH1 vaccine in newly diagnosed glioma. Study-level background: Beginning 4-6 weeks after radiotherapy alone, or with temozolomide cycles, vaccination took place. Standard pretreatment was either radiotherapy, temozolomide, or, for most, radiochemotherapy with temozolomide. General study points: Changes to the top peripheral T cell clonotypes appeared unrelated to pseudoprogression. Patients showed vaccine-induced immune responses at a rate of roughly 94%.

Comments on this clone: What it binds is unknown.

Sequencing used immunoSEQ multiplex PCR; TCRdb keeps in-frame clones, though not all of them. The sample yields more than 25,000 clones, around 85% seen once. Time point: week 5, during vaccination. A single vaccine dose contained 300 ug of mutant IDH1 20-mer peptide, and topical imiquimod was used with it. Germline CDR1 and CDR2: SGHVS and FNYEAQ. The CDR3 contains 15 residues. The V end lost 6 bases, the J end lost 0 bases, and 9 bases lay between the germline ends. This chain uses TRBV7-6 with TRBJ2-6; D is uncertain. This material consisted of PBMCs, taken from a glioma patient whose treatment included an IDH1 peptide vaccine. This TCR came from a man in his forties with glioma. Some clones in this sample may be carry-over from other donors' samples. In DNA, the CDR3 is TGTGCCAGCAGGCTGGCCCCCTCTGGGGCCAACGTCCTGACTTTC. Its protein is CASRLAPSGANVLTF.